These 7 T cell receptor beta chains were all obtained from the same sample, sequenced in a study. TCRdb re-called the RT-PCR reads with MiXCR, one entry per CDR3 protein. The repertoire holds approximately 720,000 distinct CDR3 sequences, with 12% to 15% as singletons. The sequenced material came from memory CD4+ T cells from blood. All receptors come from a female donor in good health, serving as a healthy control.

In its sample, this clonotype was seen many times. J is TRBJ2-5 and V is TRBV12-3 or TRBV12-4; D is possibly TRBD1 (5 bases). The germline V and J ends were trimmed by 4 bases and 7 bases, with 10 bases remaining between them. CDR3 length: 12 amino acids. The CDR3 loop reads CASSSRVGTQYF. The CDR3, as DNA: TGTGCCAGCAGTTCCAGGGTCGGGACCCAGTACTTC.

Only a few counts were recorded for this clonotype. V is TRBV5-1 and J is TRBJ2-7, with D unresolved. The length of the CDR3 is 14 residues. Germline V gives CDR1 SGHRS, CDR2 YFSETQ. Trimming shortened V by 4 bases and J by 5 bases, and 16 bases separated the two germline ends. The CDR3 is CASSIGQVSDEQYF. The DNA of the CDR3 is TGCGCCAGCAGCATAGGGCAAGTCTCGGACGAGCAGTACTTC. Full variable domain (outside the CDR3, taken from reference TRBV5-1 and TRBJ2-7): KAGVTQTPRYLIKTRGQQVTLSCSPISGHRSVSWYQQTPGQGLQFLFEYFSETQRNKGNFPGRFSGRQFSNSRSEMNVSTLELGDSALYLCASSIGQVSDEQYFGPGTRLTVT.

The chain has TRBV5-1 and TRBJ1-1; D is undetermined. Germline V CDR1 and CDR2: SGHRS, YFSETQ. V dropped 0 bases and J dropped 0 bases, with 18 bases sitting between them. This CDR3 contains 18 residues. The CDR3 DNA reads TGCGCCAGCAGCTTGGAAGGTAGGGTATGGAAGTTGAACACTGAAGCTTTCTTT. This translates into CASSLEGRVWKLNTEAFF.

Ten or more counts support this clonotype. This chain connects TRBV29-1 to TRBJ1-1, with TRBD1 identical over 9 bases. The junction had 2 bases not matched to a gene; V was cut back by 3 bases and J by 3 bases. Germline V CDR1 and CDR2: SQVTM, ANQGSEA. This CDR3 spans 13 amino acids. CDR3 bases: TGCAGCGTTGAGGGGACAGGGCACACTGAAGCTTTCTTT. This translates into CSVEGTGHTEAFF. Together with reference TRBV29-1 and TRBJ1-1, the CDR3 gives the full variable domain: SAVISQKPSRDICQRGTSLTIQCQVDSQVTMMFWYRQQPGQSLTLIATANQGSEATYESGFVIDKFPISRPNLTFSTLTVSNMSPEDSSIYLCSVEGTGHTEAFFGQGTRLTVV.

The chain has TRBV3-1 and TRBJ1-6; D is ambiguous. Germline V gives CDR1 LGHDT, CDR2 YNNKEL (reference sequence). This CDR3 region has 14 residues. V gave up 1 base and J gave up 10 bases, with 11 bases separating them. This CDR3 reads CASSQAGVGSPLHF. The CDR3 region has the DNA TGTGCCAGCAGCCAAGCAGGAGTCGGGTCACCCCTCCACTTT.

The chain couples TRBV6-2 or TRBV6-3 to TRBJ2-2, with D perhaps matching TRBD2 (6 bases). Germline lookup yields CDR1 MNHEY and CDR2 SVGEGT. Trimming removed 4 bases from V and 3 bases from J, with 9 bases in between. This CDR3 has 14 amino acids. CDR3 bases: TGTGCCAGCAGTTCTGCGGGGCACACCGGGGAGCTGTTTTTT. Residues: CASSSAGHTGELFF.

The sample holds one count of this clonotype. The chain is built from TRBV12-3 or TRBV12-4 and TRBJ2-2, with D perhaps TRBD1 (5 bases). The V end was cut by 2 bases, the J end by 0 bases, with 13 bases between. There are 17 residues in the CDR3. The CDR3 region has the DNA TGTGCCAGCAGTTTACCTTTAGGACAATCGAACACCGGGGAGCTGTTTTTT. The encoded protein is CASSLPLGQSNTGELFF.